The source of this T cell receptor (beta chain) is a study of shared clonotypes between healthy human individuals. Study conclusions and caveats: Around 5% of naive CD4 clonotypes were common to a few donors.

At deep level, the assay was performed. Some clones are missing from TCRdb's copy, which holds only in-frame ones; the method was immunoSEQ multiplex PCR. Here the sample spans roughly 2.2 million clones, more than 80% being singletons. The CDR3 runs to 14 residues. Germline V gene data show CDR1 as MNHNY and CDR2 as SVGAGI (reference sequence). Details on this clone: What it binds is not known.

The V call is TRBV6-6, the J call TRBJ2-5, with D perhaps being TRBD1 or TRBD2 (7 bases each). The J call is uncertain, as TRBJ2-7 better fits the DNA end. This receptor was taken from a man younger than 35 in good health. Some clones in this sample may be carry-over from other donors' samples. Sequenced: naive CD4+ T cells from PBMCs. The sample's subset: CD45RA+ positively selected. The CDR3 loop is CASRTTGEGHEQYF. DNA for the CDR3: TGTGCCAGCAGGACCACAGGGGAGGGGCACGAGCAGTACTTC.